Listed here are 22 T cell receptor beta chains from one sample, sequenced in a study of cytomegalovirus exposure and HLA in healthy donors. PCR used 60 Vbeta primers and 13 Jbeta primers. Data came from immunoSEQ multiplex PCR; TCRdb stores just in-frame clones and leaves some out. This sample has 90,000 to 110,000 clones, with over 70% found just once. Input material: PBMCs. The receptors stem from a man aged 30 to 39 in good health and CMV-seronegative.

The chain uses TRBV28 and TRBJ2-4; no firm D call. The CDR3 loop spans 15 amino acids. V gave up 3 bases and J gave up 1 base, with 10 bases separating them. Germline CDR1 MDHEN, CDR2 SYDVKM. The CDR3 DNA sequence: TGTGCCAGCAGTTTGACGGGTGCCGCCAAAAACATTCAGTACTTC. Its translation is CASSLTGAAKNIQYF.

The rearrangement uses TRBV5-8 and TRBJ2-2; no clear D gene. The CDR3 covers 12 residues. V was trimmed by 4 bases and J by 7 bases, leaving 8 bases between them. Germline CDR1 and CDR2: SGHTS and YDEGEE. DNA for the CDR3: TGTGCCAGCAGCCCCAGGTTCGGGGAGCTGTTTTTT. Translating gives CASSPRFGELFF.

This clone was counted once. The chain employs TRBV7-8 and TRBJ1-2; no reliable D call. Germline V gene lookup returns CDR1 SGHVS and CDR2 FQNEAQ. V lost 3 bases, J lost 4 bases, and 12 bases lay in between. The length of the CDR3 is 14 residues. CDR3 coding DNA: TGTGCCAGCAGCTTCAGGCCCACTAGCTATGGCTACACCTTC. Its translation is CASSFRPTSYGYTF.

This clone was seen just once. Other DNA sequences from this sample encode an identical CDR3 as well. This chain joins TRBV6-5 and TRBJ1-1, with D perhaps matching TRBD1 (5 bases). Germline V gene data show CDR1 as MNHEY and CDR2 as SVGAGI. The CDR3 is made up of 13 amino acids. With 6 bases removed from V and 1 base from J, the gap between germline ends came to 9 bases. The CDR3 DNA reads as TGTGCCAGCAGCCTAGACAGGAACACTGAAGCTTTCTTT. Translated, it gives CASSLDRNTEAFF.

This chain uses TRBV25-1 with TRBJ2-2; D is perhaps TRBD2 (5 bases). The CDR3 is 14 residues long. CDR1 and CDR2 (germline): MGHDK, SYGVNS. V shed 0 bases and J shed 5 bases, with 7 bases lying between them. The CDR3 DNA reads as TGTGCCAGCAGTGAATATGAGGGAACCGGGGAGCTGTTTTTT. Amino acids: CASSEYEGTGELFF.

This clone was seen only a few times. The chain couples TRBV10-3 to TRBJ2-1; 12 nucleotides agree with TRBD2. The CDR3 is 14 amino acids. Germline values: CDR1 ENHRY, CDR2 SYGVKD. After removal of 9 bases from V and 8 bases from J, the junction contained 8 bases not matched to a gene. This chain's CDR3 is CAIWSTSGSDEQFF. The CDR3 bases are TGTGCCATTTGGTCGACTAGCGGGAGCGATGAGCAGTTCTTC.

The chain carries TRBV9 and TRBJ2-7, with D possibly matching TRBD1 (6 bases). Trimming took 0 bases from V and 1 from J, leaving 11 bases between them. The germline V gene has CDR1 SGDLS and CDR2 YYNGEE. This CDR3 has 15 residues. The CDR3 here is CASSVGQGQSYEQYF. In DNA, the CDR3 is TGTGCCAGCAGCGTAGGGCAGGGGCAATCCTACGAGCAGTACTTC.

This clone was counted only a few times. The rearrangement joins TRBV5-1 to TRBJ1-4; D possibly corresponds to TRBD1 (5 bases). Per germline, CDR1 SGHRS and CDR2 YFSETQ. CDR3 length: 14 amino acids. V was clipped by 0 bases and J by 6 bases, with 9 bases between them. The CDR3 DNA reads TGCGCCAGCAGCTTGGACAGGAGCGATGAAAAACTGTTTTTT. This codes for CASSLDRSDEKLFF.

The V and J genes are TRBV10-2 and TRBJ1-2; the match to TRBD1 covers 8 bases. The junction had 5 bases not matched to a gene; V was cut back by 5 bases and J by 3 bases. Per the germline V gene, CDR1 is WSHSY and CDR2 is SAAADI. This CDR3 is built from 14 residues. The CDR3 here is CASSWGQEDYGYTF. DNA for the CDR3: TGCGCCAGCAGTTGGGGACAGGAGGACTATGGCTACACCTTC.

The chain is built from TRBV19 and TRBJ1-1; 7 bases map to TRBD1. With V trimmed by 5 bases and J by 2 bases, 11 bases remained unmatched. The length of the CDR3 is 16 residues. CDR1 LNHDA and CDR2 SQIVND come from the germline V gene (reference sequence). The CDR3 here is CASSFISGTANTEAFF. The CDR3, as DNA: TGTGCCAGTAGTTTTATTTCCGGGACAGCAAACACTGAAGCTTTCTTT.

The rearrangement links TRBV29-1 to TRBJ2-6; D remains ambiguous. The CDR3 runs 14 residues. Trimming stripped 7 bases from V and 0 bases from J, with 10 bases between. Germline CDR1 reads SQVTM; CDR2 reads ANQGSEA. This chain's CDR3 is CSATSSSGANVLTF. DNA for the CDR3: TGCAGCGCCACTTCGAGCTCTGGGGCCAACGTCCTGACTTTC.

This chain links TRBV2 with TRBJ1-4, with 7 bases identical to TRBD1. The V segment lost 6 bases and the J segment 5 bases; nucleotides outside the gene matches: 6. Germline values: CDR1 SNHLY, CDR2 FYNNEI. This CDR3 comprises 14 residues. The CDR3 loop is CASRGDRQNEKLFF. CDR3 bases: TGTGCCAGCAGAGGGGACAGACAGAATGAAAAACTGTTTTTT.

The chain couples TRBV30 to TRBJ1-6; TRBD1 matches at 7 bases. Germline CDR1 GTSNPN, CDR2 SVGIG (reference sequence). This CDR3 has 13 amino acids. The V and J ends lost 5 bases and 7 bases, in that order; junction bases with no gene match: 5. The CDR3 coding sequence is TGTGCCTGGGCCCCGGGACAGAATTCACCCCTCCACTTT. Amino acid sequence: CAWAPGQNSPLHF. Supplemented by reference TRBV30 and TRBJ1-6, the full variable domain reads SQTIHQWPATLVQPVGSPLSLECTVEGTSNPNLYWYRQAAGRGLQLLFYSVGIGQISSEVPQNLSASRPQDRQFILSSKKLLLSDSGFYLCAWAPGQNSPLHFGNGTRLTVT.

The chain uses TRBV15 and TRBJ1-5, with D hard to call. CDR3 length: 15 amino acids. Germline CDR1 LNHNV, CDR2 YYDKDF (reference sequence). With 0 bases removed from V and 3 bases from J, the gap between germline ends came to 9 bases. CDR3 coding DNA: TGTGCCACCAGCAGAGAACTCACAGTCAATCAGCCCCAGCATTTT. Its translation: CATSRELTVNQPQHF. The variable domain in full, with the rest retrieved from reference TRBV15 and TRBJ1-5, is DAMVIQNPRYQVTQFGKPVTLSCSQTLNHNVMYWYQQKSSQAPKLLFHYYDKDFNNEADTPDNFQSRRPNTSFCFLDIRSPGLGDTAMYLCATSRELTVNQPQHFGDGTRLSIL.

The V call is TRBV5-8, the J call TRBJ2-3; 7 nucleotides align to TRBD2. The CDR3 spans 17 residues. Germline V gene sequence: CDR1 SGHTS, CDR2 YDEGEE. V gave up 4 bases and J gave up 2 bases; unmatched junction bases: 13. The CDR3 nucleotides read TGTGCCAGCAGCCAAAGACTAGCCGACGACTTCACAGATACGCAGTATTTT. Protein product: CASSQRLADDFTDTQYF.

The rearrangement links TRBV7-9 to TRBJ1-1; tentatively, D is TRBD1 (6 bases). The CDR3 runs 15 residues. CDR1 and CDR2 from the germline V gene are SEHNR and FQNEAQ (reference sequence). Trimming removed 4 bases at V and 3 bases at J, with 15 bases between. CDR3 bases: TGTGCCAGCAGCTCCGCCCTACAGGGTTACACTGAAGCTTTCTTT. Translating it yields CASSSALQGYTEAFF.

CDR3 coding DNA: TGTGCCTGGAACAGGGGCCCTAATGAAAAACTGTTTTTT. Translation: CAWNRGPNEKLFF. This chain uses TRBV30 with TRBJ1-4; TRBD1 agrees at 7 bases. The V segment lost 4 bases and the J segment 3 bases; nucleotides outside the gene matches: 2. The CDR3 contains 13 residues. Germline CDR1 and CDR2: GTSNPN and SVGIG (reference sequence).

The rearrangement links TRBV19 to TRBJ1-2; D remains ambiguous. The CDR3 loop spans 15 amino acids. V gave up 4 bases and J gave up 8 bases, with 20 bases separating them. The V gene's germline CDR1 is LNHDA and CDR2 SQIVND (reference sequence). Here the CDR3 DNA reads TGTGCCAGTAGTACACACCTCGTGAACTTCGGGGGCTACACCTTC. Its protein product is CASSTHLVNFGGYTF.

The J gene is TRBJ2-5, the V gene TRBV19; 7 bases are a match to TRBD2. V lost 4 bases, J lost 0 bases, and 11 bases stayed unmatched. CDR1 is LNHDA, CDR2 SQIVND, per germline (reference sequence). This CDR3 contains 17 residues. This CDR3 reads CASSRSGIRSYQETQYF. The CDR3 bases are TGTGCCAGTAGTAGAAGCGGGATCCGATCGTACCAAGAGACCCAGTACTTC.

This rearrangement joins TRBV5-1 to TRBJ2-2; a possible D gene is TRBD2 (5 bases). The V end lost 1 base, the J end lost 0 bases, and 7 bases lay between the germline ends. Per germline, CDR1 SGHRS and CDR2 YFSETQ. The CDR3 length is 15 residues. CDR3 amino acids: CASSLNGANTGELFF. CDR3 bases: TGCGCCAGCAGCTTGAACGGGGCGAACACCGGGGAGCTGTTTTTT.

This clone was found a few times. The CDR3: CASGRQGSNTEAFF. The CDR3 nucleotides are TGTGCCAGCGGGCGACAGGGGTCGAACACTGAAGCTTTCTTT. The V gene is TRBV27, the J gene TRBJ1-1, with 8 positions matching TRBD1. Germline CDR1 and CDR2: MNHEY and SMNVEV (reference sequence). Trimming at V came to 8 bases and at J to 1 base, leaving 6 bases not matched to a gene. The CDR3 spans 14 residues.

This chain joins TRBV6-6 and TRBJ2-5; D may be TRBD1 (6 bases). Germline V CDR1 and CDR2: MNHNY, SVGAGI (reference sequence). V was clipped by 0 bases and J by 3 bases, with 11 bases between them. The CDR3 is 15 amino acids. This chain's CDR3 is CASSYSVGAEETQYF. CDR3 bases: TGTGCCAGCAGTTACTCGGTGGGGGCAGAAGAGACCCAGTACTTC.